These 14 T cell receptor beta chains were all obtained from the same sample, sequenced in a study of cytomegalovirus exposure and HLA in healthy donors. Produced via immunoSEQ multiplex PCR; TCRdb's table is partial and in-frame only. The sample includes 55,000 to 65,000 clones, approximately 90% seen only once; the top ten take roughly 1.1%. Sequenced: PBMCs. The receptors stem from a man between 18 and 29 years old in good health and CMV-seronegative.

The J gene is TRBJ1-2, the V gene TRBV7-2; D may be TRBD1 (6 bases). The germline gives CDR1 SGHTA, CDR2 FQGNSA. The CDR3 contains 17 residues. V lost 1 base and J 5 bases, leaving 20 bases between the germline ends. CDR3 loop: CASSLGGGGGARYGYTF. CDR3 DNA sequence: TGTGCCAGCAGCTTAGGGGGAGGGGGGGGCGCTCGATATGGCTACACCTTC. The complete variable domain, with remaining parts taken from reference TRBV7-2 and TRBJ1-2, reads GAGVSQSPSNKVTEKGKDVELRCDPISGHTALYWYRQSLGQGLEFLIYFQGNSAPDKSGLPSDRFSAERTGGSVSTLTIQRTQQEDSAVYLCASSLGGGGGARYGYTFGSGTRLTVV.

V is TRBV6-4 and J is TRBJ2-7; 9 bases fit TRBD1. In germline, CDR1 is MRHNA, CDR2 SNTAGT. CDR3 length: 11 residues. Trimming took 9 bases from V and 5 from J; bases not matched to a gene: 2. CDR3 bases: TGTGCCAGGGACAGGGGCAACGAGCAGTACTTC. Residues: CARDRGNEQYF.

J is TRBJ2-3 and V is TRBV28, with 16 bases that match TRBD2. V shed 5 bases, J shed 3 bases, and the junction held 8 bases outside the gene matches. From germline, CDR1 is MDHEN and CDR2 SYDVKM. This CDR3 has 18 amino acids. CDR3 sequence (DNA): TGTGCCAGCAGTGCCCTTGGGACTAGCGGGAGGGAGACAGATACGCAGTATTTT. Its protein is CASSALGTSGRETDTQYF. Looking up the rest from reference TRBV28 and TRBJ2-3 gives the full variable domain: DVKVTQSSRYLVKRTGEKVFLECVQDMDHENMFWYRQDPGLGLRLIYFSYDVKMKEKGDIPEGYSVSREKKERFSLILESASTNQTSMYLCASSALGTSGRETDTQYFGPGTRLTVL.

The genes are TRBV28 and TRBJ1-5; 7 bases agree with TRBD1. J gave up 3 bases and V 5 bases, and 16 bases lay outside the gene matches. This CDR3 region has 18 residues. Germline CDR1 reads MDHEN; CDR2 reads SYDVKM. The CDR3 here is CASSPKTLTGFLNQPQHF. The CDR3 nucleotides read TGTGCCAGCAGTCCGAAAACGCTGACAGGGTTCCTCAATCAGCCCCAGCATTTT.

This clone was seen only a few times. The chain joins TRBV7-9 to TRBJ2-1, with a tentative D call TRBD2 (5 bases). The V gene's germline CDR1 is SEHNR and CDR2 FQNEAQ (reference sequence). V was clipped by 5 bases and J by 0 bases, with 8 bases between them. CDR3 size: 14 residues. The CDR3 here is CASSAGLSYNEQFF. The CDR3 nucleotides read TGTGCCAGCAGCGCGGGCCTCTCCTACAATGAGCAGTTCTTC.

The chain's CDR3 is CASSYSTVSNTGELFF. The CDR3 nucleotides are TGTGCCAGCAGTTACTCGACAGTTTCGAACACCGGGGAGCTGTTTTTT. The chain links TRBV6-5 to TRBJ2-2, with D possibly being TRBD1 (5 bases). Deletions cut 0 bases from V and 0 bases from J, with 8 bases between. The CDR3 is 16 amino acids. Germline V gives CDR1 MNHEY, CDR2 SVGAGI.

V is TRBV6-5 and J is TRBJ2-1, with a weak D call TRBD2 (5 bases). Germline values: CDR1 MNHEY, CDR2 SVGAGI. The V end lost 5 bases, the J end lost 7 bases, and 15 bases lay between the germline ends. This CDR3 has 14 amino acids. DNA of the CDR3: TGTGCCAGCAGTCTGGGGTCGAGGGAGAATGAGCAGTTCTTC. Protein product: CASSLGSRENEQFF.

J is TRBJ1-2 and V is TRBV28, with 8 bases fitting TRBD1. Germline V gene lookup returns CDR1 MDHEN and CDR2 SYDVKM. V was clipped by 1 base and J by 8 bases; unmatched bases: 6. CDR3 length: 14 amino acids. The CDR3 DNA sequence: TGTGCCAGCAGTTTATTACGACAGGGGTACGGCTACACCTTC. Its translation is CASSLLRQGYGYTF.

The genes are TRBV7-9 and TRBJ2-2; D is possibly TRBD2 (6 bases). The V gene lost 4 bases and the J gene lost 1 base, with 16 bases spanning the gap. Germline V lookup: CDR1 SEHNR, CDR2 FQNEAQ (reference sequence). This CDR3 is 17 amino acids long. CDR3 sequence (DNA): TGTGCCAGCAGCTCCGGCGGTGGTAGCGGGAACACCGGGGAGCTGTTTTTT. Amino acids: CASSSGGGSGNTGELFF.

This chain connects TRBV7-3 to TRBJ1-5; possibly TRBD1 for D (5 bases). CDR3 size: 16 residues. Between the trimmed V and J ends, which lost 7 bases and 5 bases, there was a span of 21 bases. The germline V gene encodes CDR1 SGHTA and CDR2 FQGTGA. The CDR3 DNA follows: TGTGCCAGCATCATATATAACGGGGACTCTTATCAGCCCCAGCATTTT. It encodes CASIIYNGDSYQPQHF.

In this sample, this clone turned up a few times. V and J are TRBV5-1 and TRBJ2-3, with 7 bases that match TRBD2. CDR1 and CDR2 (germline): SGHRS, YFSETQ. The CDR3 sequence is 15 residues long. Unmatched junction bases numbered 7, after V lost 4 bases and J lost 2 bases. CDR3 DNA: TGCGCCAGCAGCAGTACGGGAGGACCCACAGATACGCAGTATTTT. Protein sequence: CASSSTGGPTDTQYF. Full variable domain (missing parts from reference TRBV5-1 and TRBJ2-3): KAGVTQTPRYLIKTRGQQVTLSCSPISGHRSVSWYQQTPGQGLQFLFEYFSETQRNKGNFPGRFSGRQFSNSRSEMNVSTLELGDSALYLCASSSTGGPTDTQYFGPGTRLTVL.

This clone was detected once. The rearrangement links TRBV5-4 to TRBJ1-2; D unclear. The CDR3 runs to 15 residues. Germline V gives CDR1 SGHNT, CDR2 YYREEE (reference sequence). V was cut by 4 bases and J by 2 bases, with 15 bases left in between. The DNA for the CDR3 is TGTGCCAGCAGCCCCCGGGATAACACCAACTATGGCTACACCTTC. Protein: CASSPRDNTNYGYTF.

The V gene is TRBV27, the J gene TRBJ2-7; 14 positions agree with TRBD2. V was clipped by 0 bases and J by 7 bases; unmatched bases: 8. There are 17 residues in the CDR3. Germline CDR1 reads MNHEY; CDR2 reads SMNVEV (reference sequence). The CDR3, as DNA: TGTGCCAGCAGTTTATCCTCGGGACTAGCGGGAGCGGGTGAGCAGTACTTC. This sequence encodes CASSLSSGLAGAGEQYF.

The rearrangement uses TRBV2 and TRBJ1-5, with a possible D match to TRBD1 (5 bases). Germline V gives CDR1 SNHLY, CDR2 FYNNEI. The germline V and J ends were trimmed by 4 bases and 4 bases, with 8 bases remaining between them. The CDR3 contains 13 residues. CDR3 sequence reads: CASSAGPNQPQHF. The CDR3 DNA reads as TGTGCCAGCAGTGCAGGGCCGAATCAGCCCCAGCATTTT.